This TCR beta chain was retrieved from a study of T cells in Graves' hyperthyroidism and ophthalmopathy. Turning to the study itself: Peripheral blood specimens were obtained at initial diagnosis, prior to any treatment.

Whole-study findings and limits: Ophthalmopathy stood apart from stable hyperthyroidism in a 13 V-J model.

The CDR3 sequence is 14 residues long. With 0 bases removed from V and 5 bases from J, the gap between germline ends came to 11 bases. Per the germline V gene, CDR1 is SGHRS and CDR2 is YFSETQ. Authors of the study amplified TCR beta CDR3 regions from RNA transcripts. Using the HTBI primer set, a first-round RT-PCR was run on the TCR CDR3. Each CDR3 protein is one row after TCRdb ran MiXCR on the multiplex PCR reads. This sample carries about 400,000 distinct CDR3 sequences, about 15% of them seen once, and the ten largest clones take about 13%. At least ten counts were recorded for this clonotype. The antigen remains unidentified.

The chain joins TRBV5-1 to TRBJ2-5; D unresolved. The sequenced material came from blood. This clonotype originated in a man between 18 and 29 years old with Graves' ophthalmopathy. The CDR3 sequence: CASSLAFGSETQYF. CDR3 in DNA: TGCGCCAGCAGCTTGGCCTTTGGTTCGGAGACCCAGTACTTC.